This T cell receptor beta chain derives from a study of blood T cell repertoires in COVID-19. The germline gives CDR1 SGHTA, CDR2 FQGNSA. With V trimmed by 2 bases and J by 1 base, 12 bases remained unmatched. The CDR3 loop spans 19 amino acids. Those enrolled, adults aged about 18 to 95 years, came from about two dozen US areas. Which cohort a participant joined came from the clinical history participants gave. Original methodology: Reference gene primer amplification gave estimated nucleated cell counts. Method: immunoSEQ multiplex PCR; TCRdb's copy keeps in-frame clones and lacks some. That table gives V, J and clone size, and the DNA gave D and trimming. The sample records about 250,000 clones, roughly nine tenths being singletons.

V is TRBV7-2 and J is TRBJ2-4; 9 positions agree with TRBD1. Material for sequencing was PBMCs or T cells enriched from blood (not recorded which). The receptor was derived from a woman aged 25 to 39 with acute COVID-19. CDR3 in amino acids: CASSLLSGQGLGAKNIQYF. In nucleotides, the CDR3 is TGTGCCAGCAGCTTATTGTCGGGACAGGGCCTGGGGGCCAAAAACATTCAGTACTTC.